The 11 T cell receptor beta chains below all came from one sample that was sequenced in a study of T cells in Graves' hyperthyroidism and ophthalmopathy. Amplification yielded TCR beta CDR3 regions, with RNA transcripts as the source. The HTBI primer set was used in a first-round RT-PCR of the TCR CDR3. TCRdb re-analysed the multiplex PCR reads in MiXCR, keeping a single row per CDR3 protein. Of some 440,000 distinct CDR3 sequences in the sample, around 16% are singletons; the top ten hold 13% to 15%. Sequenced: blood. Source of these receptors: a woman between 18 and 29 years old with Graves' hyperthyroidism.

This clonotype was detected only a few times. The genes are TRBV4-3 and TRBJ2-3; 14 positions match TRBD2. V lost 2 bases and J lost 0; bases outside the gene matches: 7. Germline V gives CDR1 LGHNA, CDR2 YSLEER. CDR3 length equals 19 residues. CDR3 coding DNA: TGCGCCAGCAGCCAATGGACTAGCGGGGGGACCGAGAGCACAGATACGCAGTATTTT. Translation: CASSQWTSGGTESTDTQYF.

This clonotype has at least ten counts. The J gene is TRBJ1-2, the V gene TRBV11-2, with D unclear. The ends were cut back, 5 bases at V and 5 bases at J, with 15 bases in the middle. This CDR3 region has 14 residues. Germline CDR1 is SGHAT and CDR2 is FQNNGV. CDR3 nucleotide sequence: TGTGCCAGCAGCCTAGGACGGAGAGGTTATGGCTACACCTTC. Translating gives CASSLGRRGYGYTF.

With respect to this clonotype: A clone one base away is much larger, so this may be a read error. The chain carries TRBV5-1 and TRBJ2-7, with 7 bases lining up with TRBD1. There are 18 residues in the CDR3. Trimming cost V 0 bases and J 7 bases; bases outside gene matches: 19. Germline values: CDR1 SGHRS, CDR2 YFSETQ. In DNA, the CDR3 is TGCGCCAGCAGCTTGGGCCGCCACAGGGGCGCATTGAACAATGAGCAGTACTTC. Amino acid sequence: CASSLGRHRGALNNEQYF.

Ten or more counts support this clonotype. The chain carries TRBV7-9 and TRBJ2-1; D is unresolved. The germline CDR1 and CDR2 sequences are SEHNR and FQNEAQ (reference sequence). V lost 5 bases, J lost 12 bases, and 17 bases lay in between. The length of the CDR3 is 13 residues. The CDR3 loop reads CASSTPLGSAQFF. The DNA of the CDR3 is TGTGCCAGCAGCACTCCTCTGGGCAGTGCGCAGTTCTTC.

This clonotype was observed many times. The V and J genes are TRBV18 and TRBJ2-1; tentatively, D is TRBD2 (6 bases). Germline V lookup: CDR1 KGHSH, CDR2 LQKENI. Trimming removed 1 base at V and 9 bases at J, with 13 bases between. CDR3 length equals 14 residues. The CDR3 DNA reads as TGTGCCAGCTCACCACTCAGACTAGTCTCTGAGCAGTTCTTC. Translated: CASSPLRLVSEQFF.

This clonotype came up a few times. J is TRBJ1-1 and V is TRBV12-3 or TRBV12-4, with D tentatively TRBD1 (6 bases). CDR3 length: 14 amino acids. Trimming stripped 3 bases from V and 5 bases from J, with 13 bases between. Written as DNA, the CDR3 is TGTGCCAGCAGTTTCCGGGGGCAGGGGACTGAAGCTTTCTTT. It yields the protein CASSFRGQGTEAFF.

The chain has TRBV19 and TRBJ2-1, with 16 positions matching TRBD2. CDR3 length equals 17 residues. Germline trimming cut 5 bases from V and 10 bases from J; bases unmatched to any gene: 11. Germline values: CDR1 LNHDA, CDR2 SQIVND (reference sequence). CDR3 coding DNA: TGTGCCAGTAGTGCCGGGACTAGCGGGGGGGCCGGCGTAGAGCAGTTCTTC. Translated: CASSAGTSGGAGVEQFF.

This clonotype was recorded many times. This chain joins TRBV12-3 or TRBV12-4 and TRBJ1-1, with unresolved D. The CDR3 covers 13 residues. The V and J ends lost 2 bases and 0 bases respectively, with 4 bases between them. The CDR3 spells CASSLIMNTEAFF. DNA for the CDR3: TGTGCCAGCAGTTTAATAATGAACACTGAAGCTTTCTTT.

This clonotype has a handful of counts. J is TRBJ2-1 and V is TRBV20-1; 7 bases map to TRBD2. This CDR3 has 16 residues. In germline, CDR1 is DFQATT, CDR2 SNEGSKA (reference sequence). With V trimmed by 3 bases and J by 6 bases, 14 bases remained unmatched. Here the CDR3 DNA reads TGCAGTGCTAGTGGGGGGGACGCATATCGTGGCAATGAGCAGTTCTTC. It translates to CSASGGDAYRGNEQFF.

This chain uses TRBV29-1 with TRBJ2-3; a possible D gene is TRBD1 (5 bases). V was cut by 5 bases and J by 0 bases, with 9 bases left in between. This CDR3 is built from 13 residues. Germline loops: CDR1 SQVTM, CDR2 ANQGSEA. CDR3 residues: CSVSPGSTDTQYF. The CDR3 bases are TGCAGCGTTTCCCCAGGGAGCACAGATACGCAGTATTTT.

J is TRBJ2-1 and V is TRBV20-1; TRBD1 is a possible D gene (5 bases). The CDR3 has 13 residues. The V gene's germline CDR1 is DFQATT and CDR2 SNEGSKA (reference sequence). The V gene lost 6 bases and the J gene lost 0 bases, with 9 bases spanning the gap. The CDR3 DNA sequence: TGCAGTGCGAGGACATTCTCCTACAATGAGCAGTTCTTC. Its protein is CSARTFSYNEQFF.